This T cell receptor beta chain originates from a study of blood T cell repertoires in COVID-19. Whole-study context: Acute and convalescent COVID-19 samples came from the United States, Italy and Spain. PBMCs, B-cell-depleted T cells, or T cells provided the cDNA or gDNA that made up the material.

V shed 0 bases, J shed 1 base, and the junction held 3 bases outside the gene matches. This CDR3 region has 16 residues. Germline V gives CDR1 LNHNV, CDR2 YYDKDF (reference sequence). Profiling relied on immunoSEQ multiplex PCR, and the TCRdb table lists in-frame clones only, not all of them. This sample has around 53,000 clones, with approximately 87% found just once. The chain couples TRBV15 to TRBJ1-5; 7 nucleotides agree with TRBD1. This clonotype was obtained from a man between 50 and 59 years old with acute or convalescent COVID-19. Sequencing used peripheral blood. CDR3 amino acids: CATSREGRGSNQPQHF. CDR3 DNA sequence: TGTGCCACCAGCAGAGAAGGCAGGGGGAGCAATCAGCCCCAGCATTTT.